This T cell receptor beta chain was retrieved from a study of T-cell memory formation after mild COVID-19. The junction had 5 bases not matched to a gene; V was cut back by 0 bases and J by 7 bases. The CDR3 is 14 amino acids. Germline assignment: CDR1 SGHRS and CDR2 YFSETQ. This clonotype was seen a handful of times. TCRdb independently ran MiXCR on the 5' RACE reads; one entry per CDR3 protein. This sample has hundreds of thousands of distinct CDR3 sequences, with roughly 15% found just once. Sequences were obtained from PBMCs or a T cell subset sorted from them (not recorded which). The V gene is TRBV5-1, the J gene TRBJ1-1; 8 positions match TRBD1. The sequence derives from a man aged 18 to 29 who had mild COVID-19 (a few samples of this study predate the infection). Cell type and time point are not known. CDR3 residues: CASSLGTGIVEAFF. CDR3 DNA: TGCGCCAGCAGCTTGGGGACAGGGATAGTTGAAGCTTTCTTT.